The TCR beta chain under discussion was sequenced for a study of shared clonotypes between healthy human individuals. Study-level results: Depth of sequencing was expected to influence donor clonotype sharing. Only a few donors were included, so the genetic and exposure-history diversity represented was limited.

The germline V gene encodes CDR1 GTSNPN and CDR2 SVGIG (reference sequence). The CDR3 is 15 amino acids. With 4 bases removed from V and 3 bases from J, the gap between germline ends came to 16 bases. Only in-frame clones appear in the TCRdb table, and some are missing; sequencing was by immunoSEQ multiplex PCR. The sample holds around 550,000 clones, around 96% seen once. HIV-negative, healthy adults without recent acute infections or vaccinations were the donors. Division of CD4+ cells produced a CD45RA+ naive subset and a CD45RA-negative memory subset. On this clone itself: Its antigen remains unidentified.

Sample: naive CD4+ T cells sorted from blood. Described subset: CD45RA+ positively selected. The V call is TRBV30, the J call TRBJ1-3, with D possibly being TRBD1 (6 bases). This receptor was obtained from a woman aged 25 to 39 in good health. This CDR3 reads CAWNPGGDHGNTIYF. CDR3 in DNA: TGTGCCTGGAATCCGGGGGGCGACCATGGAAACACCATATATTTT. The whole variable domain, remainder taken from reference TRBV30 and TRBJ1-3, is SQTIHQWPATLVQPVGSPLSLECTVEGTSNPNLYWYRQAAGRGLQLLFYSVGIGQISSEVPQNLSASRPQDRQFILSSKKLLLSDSGFYLCAWNPGGDHGNTIYFGEGSWLTVV.